This TCR beta chain was documented in a study of blood T cell repertoires in COVID-19. As processed by the authors: Reference gene primer amplification in the assay estimated nucleated cell counts. Profiled with immunoSEQ multiplex PCR; TCRdb holds only in-frame clones, not every one. D and trimming come from the DNA, and the V and J calls and clone size come from that table. The repertoire holds 45,000 to 50,000 clones, with approximately 84% as singletons. Germline CDR1 and CDR2: LNHDA and SQIVND (reference sequence). V was cut by 5 bases and J by 1 base, with 8 bases left in between. The CDR3 spans 13 residues. Seattle cases were enrolled at active infection and followed longitudinally. The count of this clone is one.

V gene TRBV19 combines with J gene TRBJ1-2; D not resolved. The sample taken for sequencing was peripheral blood. The receptor was derived from a woman of 80 years or more with COVID-19, enrolled during active disease. The CDR3 sequence: CASSYKHNYGYTF. Written as DNA, the CDR3 is TGTGCCAGTAGTTACAAACATAACTATGGCTACACCTTC.